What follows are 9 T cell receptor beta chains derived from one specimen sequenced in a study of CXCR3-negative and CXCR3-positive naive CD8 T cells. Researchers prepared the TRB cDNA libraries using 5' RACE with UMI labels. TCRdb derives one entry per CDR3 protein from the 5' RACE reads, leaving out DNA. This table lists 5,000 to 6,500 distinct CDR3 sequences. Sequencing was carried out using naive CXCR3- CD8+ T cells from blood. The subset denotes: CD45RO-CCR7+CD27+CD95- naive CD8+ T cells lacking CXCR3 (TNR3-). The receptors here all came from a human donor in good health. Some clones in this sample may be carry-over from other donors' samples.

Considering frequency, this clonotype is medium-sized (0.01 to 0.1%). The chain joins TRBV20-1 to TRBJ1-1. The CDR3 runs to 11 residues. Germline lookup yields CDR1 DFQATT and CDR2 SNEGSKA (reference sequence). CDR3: CSAQEPSEAFF.

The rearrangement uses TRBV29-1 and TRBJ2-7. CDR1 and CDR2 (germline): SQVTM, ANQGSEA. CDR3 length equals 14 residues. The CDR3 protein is CSVLSTQKVGEQYF.

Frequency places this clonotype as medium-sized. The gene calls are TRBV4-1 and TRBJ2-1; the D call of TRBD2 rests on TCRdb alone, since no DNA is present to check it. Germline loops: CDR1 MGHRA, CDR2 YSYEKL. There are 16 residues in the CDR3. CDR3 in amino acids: CASSQDGELAGIGPFF.

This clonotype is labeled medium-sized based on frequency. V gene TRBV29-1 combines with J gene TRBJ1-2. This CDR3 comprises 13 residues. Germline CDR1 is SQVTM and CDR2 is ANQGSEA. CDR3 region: CSVEVLANYGYTF.

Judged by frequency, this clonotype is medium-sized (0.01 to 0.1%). CDR3 amino acids: CSVDTAGGNTGELFF. This sequence joins TRBV29-1 and TRBJ2-2; without DNA, the TCRdb call of TRBD2 cannot be checked. The germline V gene has CDR1 SQVTM and CDR2 ANQGSEA. The length of the CDR3 is 15 residues.

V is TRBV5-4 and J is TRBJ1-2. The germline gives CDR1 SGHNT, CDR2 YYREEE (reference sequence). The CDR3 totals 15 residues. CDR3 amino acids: CASSSVTRGDYGYTF.

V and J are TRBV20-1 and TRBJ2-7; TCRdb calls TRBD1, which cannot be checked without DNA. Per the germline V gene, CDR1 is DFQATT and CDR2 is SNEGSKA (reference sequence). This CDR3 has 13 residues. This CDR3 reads CSARGAGAHEQYF.

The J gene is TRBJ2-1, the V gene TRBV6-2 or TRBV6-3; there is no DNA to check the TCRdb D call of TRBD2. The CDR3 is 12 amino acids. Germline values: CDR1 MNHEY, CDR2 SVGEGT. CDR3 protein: CASSHGLVEQFF.

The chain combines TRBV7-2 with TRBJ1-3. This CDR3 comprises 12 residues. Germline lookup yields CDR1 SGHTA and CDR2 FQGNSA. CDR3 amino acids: CASSPTGNTIYF. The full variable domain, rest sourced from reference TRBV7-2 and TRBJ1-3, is GAGVSQSPSNKVTEKGKDVELRCDPISGHTALYWYRQSLGQGLEFLIYFQGNSAPDKSGLPSDRFSAERTGGSVSTLTIQRTQQEDSAVYLCASSPTGNTIYFGEGSWLTVV.